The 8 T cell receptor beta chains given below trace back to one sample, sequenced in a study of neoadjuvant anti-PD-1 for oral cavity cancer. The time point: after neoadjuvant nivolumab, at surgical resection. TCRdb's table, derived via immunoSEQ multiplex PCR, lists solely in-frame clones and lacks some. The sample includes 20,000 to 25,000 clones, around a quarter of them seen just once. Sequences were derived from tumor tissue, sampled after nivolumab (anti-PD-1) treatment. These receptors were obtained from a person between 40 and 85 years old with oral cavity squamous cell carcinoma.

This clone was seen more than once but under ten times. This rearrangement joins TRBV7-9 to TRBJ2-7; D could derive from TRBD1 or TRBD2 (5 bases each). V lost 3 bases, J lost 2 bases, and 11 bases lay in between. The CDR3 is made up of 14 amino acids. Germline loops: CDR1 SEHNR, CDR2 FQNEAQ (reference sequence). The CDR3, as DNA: TGTGCCAGCAGCTTCGGGACGGGGACCTACGAGCAGTACTTC. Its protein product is CASSFGTGTYEQYF.

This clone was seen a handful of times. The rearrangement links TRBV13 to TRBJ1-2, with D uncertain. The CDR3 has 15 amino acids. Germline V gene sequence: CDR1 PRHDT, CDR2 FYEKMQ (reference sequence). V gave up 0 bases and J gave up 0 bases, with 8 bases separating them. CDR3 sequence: CASSLGGSTNYGYTF. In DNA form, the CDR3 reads TGTGCCAGCAGCTTAGGGGGGTCTACTAACTATGGCTACACCTTC.

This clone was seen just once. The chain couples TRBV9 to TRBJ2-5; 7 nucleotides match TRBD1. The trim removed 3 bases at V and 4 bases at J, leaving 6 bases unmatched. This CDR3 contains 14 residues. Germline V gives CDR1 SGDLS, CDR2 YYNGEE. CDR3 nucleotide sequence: TGTGCCAGCAGCGACGACAGGGCATCAGAGACCCAGTACTTC. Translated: CASSDDRASETQYF.

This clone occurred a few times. The chain's CDR3 is CASSFKGVPLTDTQYF. The CDR3 DNA follows: TGTGCCAGCAGCTTTAAAGGGGTCCCACTCACAGATACGCAGTATTTT. The gene calls are TRBV7-2 and TRBJ2-3, with TRBD1 as a possible D gene (5 bases). The V end was cut by 3 bases, the J end by 2 bases, with 15 bases between. The CDR3 spans 16 residues. Germline values: CDR1 SGHTA, CDR2 FQGNSA.

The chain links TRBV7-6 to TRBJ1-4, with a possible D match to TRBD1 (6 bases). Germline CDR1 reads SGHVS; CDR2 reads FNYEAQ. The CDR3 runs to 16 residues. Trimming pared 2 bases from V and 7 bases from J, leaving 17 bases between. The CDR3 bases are TGTGCCAGCAGCTTACGGACAGCCCGGGGAAGTGAAAAACTGTTTTTT. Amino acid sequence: CASSLRTARGSEKLFF.

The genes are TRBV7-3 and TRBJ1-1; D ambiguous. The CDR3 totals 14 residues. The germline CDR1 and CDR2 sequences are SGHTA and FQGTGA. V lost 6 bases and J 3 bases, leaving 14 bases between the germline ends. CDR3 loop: CASRPVPPDTEAFF. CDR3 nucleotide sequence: TGTGCCAGCAGGCCCGTCCCCCCGGACACTGAAGCTTTCTTT.

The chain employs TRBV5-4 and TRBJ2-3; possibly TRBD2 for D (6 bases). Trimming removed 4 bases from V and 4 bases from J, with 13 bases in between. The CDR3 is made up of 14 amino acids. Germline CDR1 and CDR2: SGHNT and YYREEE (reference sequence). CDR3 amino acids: CASSMEGSPDTQYF. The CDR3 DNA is TGTGCCAGCAGCATGGAGGGCTCCCCAGATACGCAGTATTTT.

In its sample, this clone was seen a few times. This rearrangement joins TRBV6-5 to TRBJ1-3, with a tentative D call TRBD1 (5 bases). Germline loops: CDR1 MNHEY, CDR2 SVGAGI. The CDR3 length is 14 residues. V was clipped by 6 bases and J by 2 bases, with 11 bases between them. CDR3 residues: CASSLSRAGNTIYF. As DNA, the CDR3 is TGTGCCAGCAGCCTCAGCAGGGCTGGAAACACCATATATTTT.